A selection of T cell receptor beta chains follows, all from one sample in a study of T cell repertoires in cytomegalovirus infection. MiXCR, run by TCRdb on the reads, gives a single entry per CDR3 protein. Here the sample spans 450,000 to 650,000 distinct CDR3 sequences, approximately 40% being singletons. The antigens of these receptors remain unknown. The sample was cultured PBMCs, taken from culture after CMV antigen stimulation. These receptors were collected from a human donor in good health (CMV status not recorded). Some clones in this sample may be carry-over from other donors' samples. Both conserved end residues are part of each CDR3. D genes are given only for firm matches. Expanded clones get a size class; other rows say once, few or many, or leave the size out.

v_call	clone_size	j_call	d_call	cdr3_nt	cdr3_aa
TRBV10-3	NA	TRBJ2-7	TRBD1	TGTGCCATCAGCCTTACGGACAGGGACGAGCAGTACTTC	CAISLTDRDEQYF
TRBV7-6	NA	TRBJ2-7	NA	TGTGCCAGCAGCTCTATTGGCGGGGTTGACGAGCAGTACTTC	CASSSIGGVDEQYF
TRBV12-3/TRBV12-4	few	TRBJ2-7	TRBD1	TGTGCCAGCAGCTCTACAGGGGTGAGCTCCTACGAGCAGTACTTC	CASSSTGVSSYEQYF
TRBV5-3	NA	TRBJ1-4	NA	TGTGCCAGCAGCTACGGACGGGGACCTAATGAGGAACTGTTTTTT	CASSYGRGPNEELFF
TRBV19	NA	TRBJ1-2	NA	TGTGCCAGTAGTACGGCTGACTATGGCTACACCTTC	CASSTADYGYTF
TRBV7-2	NA	TRBJ2-7	TRBD2	TGTGCCAGCTGCCCGGGGGGGAGTGATAGCGGGATTCTCGAGTACTTC	CASCPGGSDSGILEYF
TRBV20-1	NA	TRBJ1-1	NA	TGCAGTGCTAGAGATTTGGAAGCTGGGGGATTGGAAGCTTTCTTT	CSARDLEAGGLEAFF
TRBV24-1	few	TRBJ2-1	TRBD2	TGTGCCACCAGTGATGCCTTAGCGGGGGCGAACTTGGATGAGCAGTTCTTC	CATSDALAGANLDEQFF
TRBV12-3/TRBV12-4	NA	TRBJ1-5	TRBD1	TGTGCCAGCAGTCCCGCTCCCCGGGACAGCCGCCCGCCCCAGCATTTT	CASSPAPRDSRPPQHF
TRBV19	NA	TRBJ1-6	NA	TGTGCCAGTAGTATCGCAGGGAACTATAATTCACCCCTCCACTTT	CASSIAGNYNSPLHF
TRBV7-2	NA	TRBJ2-7	TRBD1	TGTGCCAGCAGAAACAGGGGGCAATCCTACGAGCAGTACTTC	CASRNRGQSYEQYF
TRBV7-2	NA	TRBJ2-7	NA	TGTGCCAGCAGCTTAGGGAGCGCTCACCCGGGCGAGCAGTACTTC	CASSLGSAHPGEQYF
TRBV5-1	many	TRBJ2-1	TRBD1	TGTGCCAGCAGCTTGGGACAGGGCTACAATGAGCAGTTCTTC	CASSLGQGYNEQFF
TRBV7-9	NA	TRBJ2-7	TRBD2	TGTGCCAGCAGCGATCCCGCTAGCGGGGGTTACGAGCAGTACTTC	CASSDPASGGYEQYF
TRBV6-2/TRBV6-3	few	TRBJ2-3	NA	TGTGCCAGCAGTTACTTAAAAACGGGCGCGGACACAGATACGCAGTATTTT	CASSYLKTGADTDTQYF
TRBV27	NA	TRBJ1-5	TRBD1	TGTGCCAGCAGTTTTCAGGGGGGCTTTCAGCCCCAGCATTTT	CASSFQGGFQPQHF
TRBV7-2	NA	TRBJ2-1	NA	TGTGCCAGCAGCTCCCGCCACCTGAGCTCCTACAATGAGCAGTTCTTC	CASSSRHLSSYNEQFF
TRBV6-2/TRBV6-3	NA	TRBJ2-3	TRBD2	TGTGCCAGCAGGAGGAGCGGGGGGCCGACGGCCGATACGCAGTATTTT	CASRRSGGPTADTQYF
TRBV28	NA	TRBJ2-5	NA	TGTGCCAGCAAAGCGGCGGGGAACCAAGAGACCCAGTACTTC	CASKAAGNQETQYF
TRBV6-1	NA	TRBJ2-2	TRBD2	TGTGCCAGCAGTGAAGGCCCTAGCGGGACCACCGGGGAGCTGTTTTTT	CASSEGPSGTTGELFF
TRBV4-3	NA	TRBJ2-3	NA	TGCGCCAGCAGCCAAAGGTTACGCGATACGCAGTATTTT	CASSQRLRDTQYF
TRBV7-2	NA	TRBJ2-1	NA	TGTGCCAGCAGCCCCCGGAGAGGGGGAAGTTACAATGAGCAGTTCTTC	CASSPRRGGSYNEQFF
TRBV7-2	NA	TRBJ1-4	TRBD1	TGTGCCAGCAGCCTGGACAGGGCTGGGGGAAAACTGTTTTTT	CASSLDRAGGKLFF